The entry below gives a single TCR beta chain sequence along with its context. Its target is not known. The data were obtained in a study of OX40 agonist ivuxolimab in advanced cancers. Findings and caveats of the study: Partial responders receiving 0.1-3.0 mg/kg showed among the lowest clonal expansion.

Produced via immunoSEQ multiplex PCR; TCRdb's table is partial and in-frame only. The sample contains roughly 80,000 clones, roughly 85% of which appear only once. With 5 bases clipped from V and 4 bases from J, the junction kept 7 bases outside the gene matches. Looked up from germline, CDR1 is SGHVS and CDR2 is FQNEAQ. This CDR3 comprises 15 residues. The clonotype comes from an adult with an advanced solid tumor such as melanoma, head and neck, liver or kidney cancer. The V call is TRBV7-8, the J call TRBJ1-2, with 10 bases aligning to TRBD1. The sample in question was CD4+ or CD8+ T cells sorted from blood, obtained in a trial of the OX40 agonist ivuxolimab. CDR3 protein: CASSNPDRGVYGYTF. The CDR3 DNA reads TGTGCCAGCAGCAACCCGGACAGGGGGGTCTATGGCTACACCTTC.